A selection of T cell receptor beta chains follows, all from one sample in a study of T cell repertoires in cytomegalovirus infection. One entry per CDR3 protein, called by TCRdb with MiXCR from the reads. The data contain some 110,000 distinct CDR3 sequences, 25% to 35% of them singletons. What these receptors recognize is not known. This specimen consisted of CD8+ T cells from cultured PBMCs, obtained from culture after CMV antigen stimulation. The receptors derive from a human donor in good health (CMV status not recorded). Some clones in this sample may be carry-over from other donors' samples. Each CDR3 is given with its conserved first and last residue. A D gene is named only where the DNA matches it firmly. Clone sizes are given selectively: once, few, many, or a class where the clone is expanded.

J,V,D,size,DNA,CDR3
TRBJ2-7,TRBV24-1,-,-,TGTGCCACCAGTGATGTCGTCGAGGACGAGCAGTACTTC,CATSDVVEDEQYF
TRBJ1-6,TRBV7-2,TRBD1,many,TGTGCCAGCAGCTTAGACAGGGGGCGTTCACCCCTCCACTTT,CASSLDRGRSPLHF
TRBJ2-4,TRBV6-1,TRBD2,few,TGTGCCAGCAGTGCCGTCAAGGCGGGGGGTATGCTAGCCAAAAACATTCAGTACTTC,CASSAVKAGGMLAKNIQYF
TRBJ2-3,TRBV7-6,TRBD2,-,TGTGCCAGCAGCTGGACTAGCGGGGGGGCCTCAGATACGCAGTATTTT,CASSWTSGGASDTQYF
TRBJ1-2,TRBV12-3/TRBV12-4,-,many,TGTGCCAGCAGTTTAATGGGGCAGGGAAACTATGGCTACACCTTC,CASSLMGQGNYGYTF
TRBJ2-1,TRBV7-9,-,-,TGTGCCAGCAGCTTAGCTGGGGGGCGCCCGAATGAGCAGTTCTTC,CASSLAGGRPNEQFF
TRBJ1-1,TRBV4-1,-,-,TGCGCCAGCAGCCAGGATCTCCCTATGAACACTGAAGCTTTCTTT,CASSQDLPMNTEAFF
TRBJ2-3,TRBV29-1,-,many,TGCAGCGTTGTAGGGGGGCGGTTATCAGATACGCAGTATTTT,CSVVGGRLSDTQYF
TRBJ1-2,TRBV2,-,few,TGTGCCAGCCAGGGGCGGGGGTTTTATGGCTACACCTTC,CASQGRGFYGYTF
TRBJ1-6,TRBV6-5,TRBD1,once,TGTGCCAGCAGCTATGGACAGGGAGGGTCACCCCTCCACTTT,CASSYGQGGSPLHF
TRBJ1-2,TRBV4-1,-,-,TGCGCCAGCAGCCAAGATCTTAGACAGAACATTTTTGGCTACACCTTC,CASSQDLRQNIFGYTF
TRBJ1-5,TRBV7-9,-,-,TGTGCCAGCAGGCATCCGGGGAATCAGCCCCAGCATTTT,CASRHPGNQPQHF
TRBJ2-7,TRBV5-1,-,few,TGCGCCAGCAGCGACGGACACAGCTCCTACGAGCAGTACTTC,CASSDGHSSYEQYF
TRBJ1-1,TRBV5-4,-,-,TGTGCCAGCAGCTTGGCCGCGGTGATGAACACTGAAGCTTTCTTT,CASSLAAVMNTEAFF
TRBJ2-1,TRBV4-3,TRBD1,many,TGCGCCAGCAGCCAAGATTTGCCGACAGGGGGTTCCTACAATGAGCAGTTCTTC,CASSQDLPTGGSYNEQFF
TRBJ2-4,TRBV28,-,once,TGTGCCAGCAGTCCGACGGCAGGGACCAAAAACATTCAGTACTTC,CASSPTAGTKNIQYF
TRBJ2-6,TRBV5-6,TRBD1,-,TGTGCCAGCAGCCCGGACAGGGGGTCTGGGGCCAACGTCCTGACTTTC,CASSPDRGSGANVLTF
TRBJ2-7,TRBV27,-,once,TGTGCCAGCAGTTTGGCGGACGTCAGGACCGAGCAGTACTTC,CASSLADVRTEQYF
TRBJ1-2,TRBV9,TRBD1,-,TGTGCCAGCAGCGTAGCGGGACAGGGCTTCACAAGTAGCTATGGCTACACCTTC,CASSVAGQGFTSSYGYTF
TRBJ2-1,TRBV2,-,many,TGTGCCAGCAGTGCTACCCGGGGGCTCAATGAGCAGTTCTTC,CASSATRGLNEQFF
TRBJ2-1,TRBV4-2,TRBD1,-,TGTGCCAGCAGCCAATATATGGGACAGGGATATGAGCAGTTCTTC,CASSQYMGQGYEQFF
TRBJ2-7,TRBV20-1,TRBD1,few,TGCAGTGCCCCGGGACAGGGGATCCACGAGCAGTACTTC,CSAPGQGIHEQYF
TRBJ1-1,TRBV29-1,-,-,TGCAGCGTCTACGGGACTGTGAACACTGAAGCTTTCTTT,CSVYGTVNTEAFF
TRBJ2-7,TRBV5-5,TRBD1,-,TGTGCCAGCAGCTTGGAACAGGGGGACTACGAGCAGTACTTC,CASSLEQGDYEQYF
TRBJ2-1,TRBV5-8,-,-,TGTGCCAGCAGCTTGGCCCCGGATGAGCAGTTCTTC,CASSLAPDEQFF